These 2 T cell receptor beta chains were sequenced from one sample in a study of cytomegalovirus exposure and HLA in healthy donors. The PCR contained 60 Vbeta and 13 Jbeta primers. The assay was immunoSEQ multiplex PCR, and TCRdb's table has in-frame clones only and misses some. The sample includes 310,000 or so clones, roughly 90% of them seen just once. The sequenced sample consisted of PBMCs. These receptors originate from a woman aged 18-29 years in good health and CMV-seronegative.

J is TRBJ2-6 and V is TRBV5-1, with a tentative D call TRBD2 (6 bases). Germline lookup yields CDR1 SGHRS and CDR2 YFSETQ. V gave up 0 bases and J gave up 1 base, with 8 bases separating them. The CDR3 consists of 16 residues. CDR3 sequence: CASSLARGSGANVLTF. CDR3 coding DNA: TGCGCCAGCAGCTTGGCCCGGGGGTCTGGGGCCAACGTCCTGACTTTC.

The chain is built from TRBV9 and TRBJ2-7, with TRBD1 matching 9 bases. CDR1 SGDLS and CDR2 YYNGEE come from the germline V gene. There are 14 residues in the CDR3. J lost 5 bases, V lost 2 bases, and 5 bases had no gene match. The CDR3 loop reads CASSVGTGLDEQYF. For the CDR3, the DNA is TGTGCCAGCAGCGTCGGGACAGGGCTTGACGAGCAGTACTTC.